Included here is one TCR beta chain sequence, with context. Its antigen remains unknown. Trimming cost V 4 bases and J 6 bases; bases outside gene matches: 5. The germline V gene has CDR1 MGHDK and CDR2 SYGVNS. The CDR3 contains 15 residues. The record originates from a study of T cells in Graves' hyperthyroidism and ophthalmopathy. Overall study results and limits: Model predictions of ophthalmopathy came a median around 6.5 months before onset.

RNA transcripts served as the template for amplifying TCR beta CDR3 regions. First-round RT-PCR of the TCR CDR3 relied on the HTBI primer set. TCRdb reprocessed the multiplex PCR reads via MiXCR and lists one record per CDR3 protein. The table records over 500,000 distinct CDR3 sequences, 15% to 20% of them present only once. Any patient presenting with uncontrolled infection, other autoimmune disease, pregnancy or lactation was left out. A roughly 9.7 ml volume of fresh peripheral blood provided the PBMCs. Source material: blood. This clonotype originated in a woman aged 25-40 years with Graves' ophthalmopathy. The chain has TRBV25-1 and TRBJ2-1; 11 positions agree with TRBD2. CDR3 nucleotide sequence: TGTGCCAGCAGTGGAGGACTAGCGGGCCTCAATGAGCAGTTCTTC. It specifies CASSGGLAGLNEQFF.